The 16 T cell receptor beta chains below were found in one sample sequenced in a study of post-analysis software for immune sequencing data. General study findings and limits: About five TRBV segments appeared more often in patients than in controls, and TRBV5-6, TRBV5-1 and TRBV20-1 were among these.

No antigens are known for them. cDNA libraries of TCR beta carried unique molecular identifiers. Each CDR3 protein is one row after TCRdb ran MiXCR on the PCR reads. The profile shows roughly 800,000 distinct CDR3 sequences, about 53% of them singletons. Sequenced sample: blood. All receptors come from a girl aged 5-17 years with multiple sclerosis.

The rearrangement joins TRBV12-3 or TRBV12-4 to TRBJ1-2, with a weak D call TRBD1 (5 bases). There are 18 residues in the CDR3. V was shortened by 1 base and J by 4 bases, with 22 bases between the two germline ends. The CDR3 region has the DNA TGTGCCAGCAGTTTAGAAGAGGGGTGGGACGGTCTCACCTATGGCTACACCTTC. Residues: CASSLEEGWDGLTYGYTF.

The CDR3, as DNA: TGTGCCAGCAGTTTAGGGCGGTCTAGCTCCTACGAGCAGTACTTC. Translating it yields CASSLGRSSSYEQYF. The rearrangement links TRBV12-3 or TRBV12-4 to TRBJ2-5, with D unclear. The J call may be faulty, since TRBJ2-7 better matches the DNA end. CDR3 length: 15 amino acids.

The chain uses TRBV7-9 and TRBJ1-2, with a tentative D call TRBD1 (5 bases). Germline CDR1 is SEHNR and CDR2 is FQNEAQ (reference sequence). The CDR3 covers 14 residues. With 7 bases removed from V and 4 bases from J, the gap between germline ends came to 16 bases. The CDR3 region is CASIGGEDGYGYTF. The CDR3 DNA is TGTGCCAGCATCGGAGGGGAGGACGGCTATGGCTACACCTTC.

The chain links TRBV29-1 to TRBJ2-5, with unresolved D. This CDR3 is 11 amino acids long. Germline V gives CDR1 SQVTM, CDR2 ANQGSEA. V was clipped by 4 bases and J by 11 bases, with 14 bases between them. This CDR3 reads CSVATTSLQYF. CDR3 DNA: TGCAGCGTTGCAACGACCTCCTTGCAGTACTTC.

The rearrangement links TRBV29-1 to TRBJ2-1; TRBD1 matches 7 bases. Germline V CDR1 and CDR2: SQVTM, ANQGSEA. V shed 7 bases, J shed 2 bases, and the junction held 2 bases outside the gene matches. CDR3 size: 12 residues. CDR3 loop: CSGDRTYNEQFF. CDR3 sequence (DNA): TGCAGCGGGGACAGAACCTACAATGAGCAGTTCTTC.

This clonotype was detected a few times. The rearrangement links TRBV20-1 to TRBJ2-7; tentative D call: TRBD1 (6 bases). The CDR3 sequence is 13 residues long. Deletions cut 6 bases from V and 3 bases from J, with 15 bases between. Germline lookup yields CDR1 DFQATT and CDR2 SNEGSKA (reference sequence). The DNA for the CDR3 is TGCAGTGCCTACCTGGACAGCATCTACGAGCAGTACTTC. It specifies CSAYLDSIYEQYF.

In its sample, this clonotype was seen a few times. The V and J genes are TRBV29-1 and TRBJ1-4; the D is unclear. CDR1 SQVTM and CDR2 ANQGSEA come from the germline V gene. V lost 6 bases and J 8 bases, leaving 16 bases between the germline ends. CDR3 size: 13 residues. The CDR3 region is CSVSGVAGEKLFF. CDR3 DNA sequence: TGCAGCGTCTCCGGGGTGGCCGGCGAAAAACTGTTTTTT. The full variable domain, completed using reference TRBV29-1 and TRBJ1-4, is SAVISQKPSRDICQRGTSLTIQCQVDSQVTMMFWYRQQPGQSLTLIATANQGSEATYESGFVIDKFPISRPNLTFSTLTVSNMSPEDSSIYLCSVSGVAGEKLFFGSGTQLSVL.

As concerns this clonotype: Compared with germline, one end of the junction differs, possibly owing to a read error. In DNA, the CDR3 is TGTGCCAGCAGCTCAGCCTACTCGGGAGGCAATGGGCAGTTCTTC. This encodes CASSSAYSGGNGQFF. The J gene is TRBJ2-1, the V gene TRBV4-2, with 7 nucleotides matching TRBD2. This CDR3 has 15 residues. Germline V CDR1 and CDR2: LGHNA, YNFKEQ.

The CDR3 sequence is CASSYSRGRGGGNQPQHF. CDR3 DNA sequence: TGTGCCAGCAGTTACTCGCGAGGCAGGGGAGGGGGCAATCAGCCCCAGCATTTT. The chain employs TRBV6-5 and TRBJ1-5; perhaps TRBD1 as D (6 bases). Germline V CDR1 and CDR2: MNHEY, SVGAGI. The CDR3 sequence is 18 residues long. V was shortened by 0 bases and J by 2 bases, with 17 bases between the two germline ends.

The rearrangement uses TRBV6-2 or TRBV6-3 and TRBJ2-3; the match to TRBD2 covers 7 bases. In germline, CDR1 is MNHEY, CDR2 SVGEGT. Trimming at V came to 6 bases and at J to 2 bases, leaving 8 bases not matched to a gene. The CDR3 has 15 amino acids. This chain's CDR3 is CASRTGRGTTDTQYF. CDR3 coding DNA: TGTGCCAGCAGAACGGGGCGGGGGACCACAGATACGCAGTATTTT.

Only a few counts were recorded for this clonotype. The chain links TRBV5-1 to TRBJ2-5; 12 bases map to TRBD2. The ends lost 1 base at V and 5 bases at J; junction bases unmatched: 6. The CDR3 has 16 amino acids. Germline V lookup: CDR1 SGHRS, CDR2 YFSETQ. Written as DNA, the CDR3 is TGCGCCAGCAGCTTGACCCTAGCGGGGGGGCCGGAGACCCAGTACTTC. Translated, it gives CASSLTLAGGPETQYF. Supplemented by reference TRBV5-1 and TRBJ2-5, the full variable domain reads KAGVTQTPRYLIKTRGQQVTLSCSPISGHRSVSWYQQTPGQGLQFLFEYFSETQRNKGNFPGRFSGRQFSNSRSEMNVSTLELGDSALYLCASSLTLAGGPETQYFGPGTRLLVL.

This chain uses TRBV6-1 with TRBJ1-1; D might be TRBD1 (6 bases). This CDR3 is 16 amino acids long. Germline V gene lookup returns CDR1 MNHNS and CDR2 SASEGT. V was pared by 2 bases and J by 1 base, with 14 bases between. The CDR3 is CASSEWLGAGNTEAFF. CDR3 sequence (DNA): TGTGCCAGCAGTGAATGGTTGGGGGCGGGGAACACTGAAGCTTTCTTT.

The V gene is TRBV3-1, the J gene TRBJ2-1, with 11 bases lining up with TRBD2. Trimming cost V 5 bases and J 0 bases; bases outside gene matches: 6. The CDR3 extends over 17 amino acids. Germline V lookup: CDR1 LGHDT, CDR2 YNNKEL (reference sequence). The CDR3 region is CASSSGTSGNSYNEQFF. DNA for the CDR3: TGTGCCAGCAGCTCAGGGACTAGCGGAAACTCCTACAATGAGCAGTTCTTC.

The rearrangement links TRBV5-1 to TRBJ2-1, with 14 bases lining up with TRBD2. CDR1 and CDR2 from the germline V gene are SGHRS and YFSETQ. The CDR3 contains 18 residues. V lost 0 bases to trimming and J lost 4 bases; unmatched junction nucleotides: 6. The CDR3 DNA reads TGCGCCAGCAGCTTGGTTGGACTAGCGGGGGGATATTACAATGAGCAGTTCTTC. Translating gives CASSLVGLAGGYYNEQFF.

This clonotype was counted only a few times. The chain recombines TRBV6-5 with TRBJ2-7; either TRBD1 or TRBD2 may supply D (5 bases each). Trimming left V 8 bases short and J 2 bases short, with 16 bases between. CDR1 MNHEY and CDR2 SVGAGI come from the germline V gene. The CDR3 sequence is 14 residues long. The CDR3 here is CASSAIGGPYEQYF. DNA for the CDR3: TGTGCCAGCTCAGCGATTGGGGGACCCTACGAGCAGTACTTC.

V gene TRBV6-6 combines with J gene TRBJ1-2; a possible D gene is TRBD1 (6 bases). The CDR3 runs 16 residues. V lost 3 bases and J lost 2, with 16 bases in between. Germline CDR1 reads MNHNY; CDR2 reads SVGAGI (reference sequence). CDR3 residues: CASSYGGRRGNYGYTF. CDR3 DNA sequence: TGTGCCAGCAGTTATGGGGGGCGCCGGGGGAACTATGGCTACACCTTC.